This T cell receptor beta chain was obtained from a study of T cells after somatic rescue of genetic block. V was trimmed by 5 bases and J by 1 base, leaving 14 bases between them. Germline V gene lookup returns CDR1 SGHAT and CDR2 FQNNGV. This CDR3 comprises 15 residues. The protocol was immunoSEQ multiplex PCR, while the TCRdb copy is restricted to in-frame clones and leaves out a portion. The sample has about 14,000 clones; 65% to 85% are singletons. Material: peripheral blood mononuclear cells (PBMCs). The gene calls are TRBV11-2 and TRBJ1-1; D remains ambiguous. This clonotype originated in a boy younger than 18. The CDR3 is CASSRHGGSNTEAFF. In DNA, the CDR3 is TGTGCCAGCAGCAGACACGGCGGGTCGAACACTGAAGCTTTCTTT.